This is a list of T cell receptor beta chains from one sample in a study of shared clonotypes between healthy human individuals. Produced via immunoSEQ multiplex PCR; TCRdb's table is partial and in-frame only. Among around 700,000 clones listed, about 74% were seen once. The sample comprised memory CD4+ T cells sorted from blood. All receptors derive from a woman younger than 45 in good health. CDR3s include the opening cysteine and the closing phenylalanine or tryptophan. The D gene is left open where the match is weak. Rows may omit the clone size; those that give it use once, few, many or a size class.

j_call	d_call	v_call	clone_size	cdr3_aa	cdr3_nt
TRBJ2-7	-	TRBV5-3	-	CARRSYEQYF	TGTGCCAGAAGGTCCTACGAGCAGTACTTC
TRBJ2-7	TRBD1	TRBV27	-	CASSPRTGSYEQYF	TGTGCCAGCAGTCCGAGGACAGGAAGCTACGAGCAGTACTTC
TRBJ2-7	-	TRBV4-2	-	CASSQVFAESSYEQYF	TGTGCCAGCAGCCAAGTGTTTGCAGAGAGCTCCTACGAGCAGTACTTC
TRBJ2-5	TRBD1	TRBV15	-	CATSGDRGVLARETQYF	TGTGCCACCAGCGGGGACAGGGGGGTTTTGGCACGAGAGACCCAGTACTTC
TRBJ2-7	TRBD1	TRBV28	-	CASRPNRGTLYEQYF	TGTGCCAGCAGGCCAAACAGGGGGACTTTATACGAGCAGTACTTC
TRBJ2-7	TRBD2	TRBV4-2	-	CASSQELAESYEQYF	TGTGCCAGCAGCCAGGAACTAGCGGAGAGCTACGAGCAGTACTTC
TRBJ2-2	-	TRBV4-1	few	CASSQTAFANTGELFF	TGCGCCAGCAGCCAAACAGCCTTCGCGAACACCGGGGAGCTGTTTTTT
TRBJ1-1	-	TRBV2	-	CASSALRNTEAFF	TGTGCCAGCAGTGCCTTACGGAACACTGAAGCTTTCTTT
TRBJ2-1	-	TRBV12-2	-	CASRSRQESTLYNEQFF	TGTGCAAGTCGGTCAAGGCAGGAGAGCACCTTATACAATGAGCAGTTCTTC
TRBJ2-5	-	TRBV5-1	-	CASSRAVKLAQYF	TGCGCCAGCAGCCGAGCCGTCAAATTAGCCCAGTACTTC
TRBJ2-1	TRBD2	TRBV11-3	-	CASTEGGRADEQFF	TGTGCCAGCACTGAGGGCGGGAGGGCCGATGAGCAGTTCTTC
TRBJ2-5	TRBD1	TRBV12-5	-	CASGLGLPGQGSGTQYF	TGTGCTAGTGGTTTGGGCCTCCCGGGACAGGGGTCGGGGACCCAGTACTTC
TRBJ1-2	-	TRBV19	-	CASSRPGTPNGYTF	TGTGCCAGTAGTAGGCCCGGGACACCCAATGGCTACACCTTC
TRBJ2-5	-	TRBV6-6	-	CASSYGVGGAQYF	TGTGCCAGCAGCTACGGGGTCGGAGGGGCCCAGTACTTC
TRBJ2-1	-	TRBV5-1	-	CASSGAGTHNEQFF	TGCGCCAGCAGCGGGGCAGGTACCCACAATGAGCAGTTCTTC
TRBJ2-3	TRBD1	TRBV5-1	many	CASSSGGQGPDTQYF	TGCGCCAGCAGCTCGGGGGGACAGGGACCAGATACGCAGTATTTT
TRBJ2-1	-	TRBV6-5	-	CASSPRMGLQFF	TGTGCCAGCAGTCCACGTATGGGATTGCAGTTCTTC
TRBJ2-7	-	TRBV28	-	CASSPPREAEQYF	TGTGCCAGCAGTCCTCCAAGGGAGGCCGAGCAGTACTTC
TRBJ2-7	TRBD2	TRBV28	-	CASRPSGSDSYEQYF	TGTGCCAGCAGACCTAGCGGGAGTGATTCCTACGAGCAGTACTTC
TRBJ2-1	-	TRBV9	-	CASSELASSYNEQFF	TGTGCCAGCAGCGAACTAGCAAGCTCCTACAATGAGCAGTTCTTC
TRBJ1-1	TRBD1	TRBV5-1	once	CASSPDRGPMNTEAFF	TGCGCCAGCAGCCCAGACAGGGGACCCATGAACACTGAAGCTTTCTTT
TRBJ1-1	-	TRBV19	-	CASSTGISSTEAFF	TGTGCCAGTAGTACCGGGATATCCAGCACTGAAGCTTTCTTT